The clone carrying this T cell receptor beta chain has just a few counts. Its matching antigen is unknown. The study reverse transcribed the entire isolated RNA, so it sequenced expressed TCRB transcripts. The average read count of naive, central memory and regulatory T cell samples was approximately 3.5 million. This table comes from immunoSEQ multiplex PCR, and its TCRdb copy is limited to in-frame clones, with some not included. The sample carries around 280,000 clones, approximately 15% recorded once. CDR3 size: 14 residues. Trimming pared 9 bases from V and 7 bases from J, leaving 20 bases between. From germline, CDR1 is PRHDT and CDR2 FYEKMQ (reference sequence). The source of the sample is a study of beta chain features in type 1 diabetes. Study-level background: No patient-donor differences in age, gender, total cells or subset yield.

The study's findings and limits: Within patients, naive, central memory and Treg TCRB repertoires seemed more similar than within healthy donors. For Type 1 diabetes patients, all four CD4+ subsets carried TCRB CDR3s that were moderately but significantly shorter. A potential PCR bias toward shorter templates would be equal in patient and control samples.

This chain links TRBV13 with TRBJ2-3; the D gene is possibly TRBD1 (6 bases). The sequencing input was naive CD4+ T cells from blood. The TCR was taken from a man between 18 and 29 years old with type 1 diabetes. CDR3 loop: CASSQGTQSYTQYF. In DNA, the CDR3 is TGTGCCAGTAGCCAGGGGACGCAGTCCTATACGCAGTATTTT. Full variable domain (rest looked up from reference TRBV13 and TRBJ2-3): AAGVIQSPRHLIKEKRETATLKCYPIPRHDTVYWYQQGPGQDPQFLISFYEKMQSDKGSIPDRFSAQQFSDYHSELNMSSLELGDSALYFCASSQGTQSYTQYFGPGTRLTVL.